These 24 T cell receptor beta chains share one sample of origin, sequenced in a study of cytomegalovirus exposure and HLA in healthy donors. PCR primers comprised 60 Vbeta and 13 Jbeta primers. The protocol was immunoSEQ multiplex PCR, while the TCRdb copy is restricted to in-frame clones and leaves out a portion. The sample includes about 200,000 clones, 70% to 80% seen only once; the top ten take roughly a sixth. Sequenced input: PBMCs. These receptors all stem from a man aged 40-50 years in good health and CMV-seronegative.

The gene calls are TRBV9 and TRBJ2-5; 7 bases map to TRBD2. CDR1 is SGDLS and CDR2 is YYNGEE in the germline V gene. The CDR3 sequence is 14 residues long. Losses at the gene ends were 4 bases for V and 4 bases for J; bases not matched to a gene: 7. For the CDR3, the DNA is TGTGCCAGCAGCCCGGGGGGACTCCCAGAGACCCAGTACTTC. The encoded protein is CASSPGGLPETQYF.

V usage is TRBV7-8 and J usage is TRBJ2-2; 7 nucleotides agree with TRBD1. There are 17 residues in the CDR3. Per germline, CDR1 SGHVS and CDR2 FQNEAQ. J was trimmed by 0 bases and V by 5 bases; bases with no gene match: 9. Written as DNA, the CDR3 is TGTGCCAGCAGCGATCCGGGACAGCCGGCGAACACCGGGGAGCTGTTTTTT. Its protein is CASSDPGQPANTGELFF.

CDR3 DNA: TGTGCCACCAGCAGAGATGCCAGAAACACTGAAGCTTTCTTT. This gives the protein CATSRDARNTEAFF. The rearrangement uses TRBV15 and TRBJ1-1; no clear D. The CDR3 has 14 residues. V was clipped by 0 bases and J by 2 bases, with 7 bases between them. Germline CDR1 LNHNV, CDR2 YYDKDF (reference sequence).

The chain recombines TRBV5-4 with TRBJ2-1; D is possibly TRBD2 (6 bases). The V end lost 5 bases, the J end lost 8 bases, and 17 bases lay between the germline ends. This CDR3 has 14 residues. From germline, CDR1 is SGHNT and CDR2 YYREEE (reference sequence). The chain's CDR3 is CASRSLGRGDEQFF. CDR3 coding DNA: TGTGCCAGCAGGTCCCTTGGGCGGGGCGATGAGCAGTTCTTC.

The J gene is TRBJ2-1, the V gene TRBV7-2; 7 bases map to TRBD2. Germline CDR1 and CDR2: SGHTA and FQGNSA. This CDR3 contains 15 residues. V lost 3 bases and J lost 7; bases outside the gene matches: 9. The CDR3 spells CASSFGGRYENEQFF. CDR3 in DNA: TGTGCCAGCAGCTTCGGCGGGAGATACGAGAATGAGCAGTTCTTC. Supplemented by reference TRBV7-2 and TRBJ2-1, the full variable domain reads GAGVSQSPSNKVTEKGKDVELRCDPISGHTALYWYRQSLGQGLEFLIYFQGNSAPDKSGLPSDRFSAERTGGSVSTLTIQRTQQEDSAVYLCASSFGGRYENEQFFGPGTRLTVL.

This chain connects TRBV19 to TRBJ1-1; no definite D call. The CDR3 is 13 residues long. Deletions cut 5 bases from V and 1 base from J, with 8 bases between. CDR1 is LNHDA, CDR2 SQIVND, per germline (reference sequence). CDR3 coding DNA: TGTGCCAGTAGTCCGTACACGAACACTGAAGCTTTCTTT. Protein product: CASSPYTNTEAFF.

J is TRBJ2-2 and V is TRBV28; TRBD1 agrees at 8 bases. The V segment lost 8 bases and the J segment 4 bases; nucleotides outside the gene matches: 9. CDR1 and CDR2 (germline): MDHEN, SYDVKM. The CDR3 has 15 residues. The CDR3 loop reads CASGPAGGSTGELFF. CDR3 DNA: TGTGCCAGCGGCCCCGCAGGGGGCTCCACCGGGGAGCTGTTTTTT.

The chain links TRBV7-6 to TRBJ2-5; TRBD2 is a possible D gene (6 bases). CDR1 and CDR2 from the germline V gene are SGHVS and FNYEAQ. The V gene lost 3 bases and the J gene lost 3 bases, with 11 bases spanning the gap. This CDR3 has 14 amino acids. CDR3 DNA sequence: TGTGCCAGCAGCTTTATAGCGGTCAAAGAGACCCAGTACTTC. Translated: CASSFIAVKETQYF.

This rearrangement joins TRBV5-1 to TRBJ2-5; 7 bases line up with TRBD1. V shed 0 bases and J 2 bases; nucleotides not matched to a gene: 1. Looked up from germline, CDR1 is SGHRS and CDR2 is YFSETQ. There are 14 residues in the CDR3. The CDR3 loop is CASSLEGQQETQYF. DNA of the CDR3: TGCGCCAGCAGCTTGGAGGGACAGCAAGAGACCCAGTACTTC. The complete variable domain, with remaining parts taken from reference TRBV5-1 and TRBJ2-5, reads KAGVTQTPRYLIKTRGQQVTLSCSPISGHRSVSWYQQTPGQGLQFLFEYFSETQRNKGNFPGRFSGRQFSNSRSEMNVSTLELGDSALYLCASSLEGQQETQYFGPGTRLLVL.

The genes are TRBV5-4 and TRBJ2-7; TRBD2 is a possible D gene (6 bases). CDR3 length: 15 residues. Germline CDR1 reads SGHNT; CDR2 reads YYREEE (reference sequence). V was pared by 4 bases and J by 7 bases, with 21 bases between. CDR3 region: CASSRRAGSVGEQYF. The CDR3 bases are TGTGCCAGCAGCCGGAGGGCAGGCTCCGTGGGGGAGCAGTACTTC.

The CDR3 DNA reads as TGCAGCGTTCTTAGGACAGGGAAAAACACTGAAGCTTTCTTT. Translating it yields CSVLRTGKNTEAFF. This chain connects TRBV29-1 to TRBJ1-1; 8 bases line up with TRBD1. The junction had 7 bases not matched to a gene; V was cut back by 5 bases and J by 2 bases. CDR1 is SQVTM and CDR2 is ANQGSEA in the germline V gene. The CDR3 consists of 14 residues.

This rearrangement joins TRBV28 to TRBJ1-4, with 8 bases that match TRBD1. V was clipped by 3 bases and J by 3 bases; unmatched bases: 6. CDR1 MDHEN and CDR2 SYDVKM come from the germline V gene. The CDR3 contains 16 residues. CDR3 sequence: CASSLGQVRSNEKLFF. The CDR3 bases are TGTGCCAGCAGTTTGGGACAGGTTCGATCTAATGAAAAACTGTTTTTT.

The V and J genes are TRBV5-5 and TRBJ2-7; a weak D match, TRBD1 (6 bases). With 5 bases removed from V and 3 bases from J, the gap between germline ends came to 21 bases. This CDR3 has 16 residues. In germline, CDR1 is SGHKS, CDR2 YYEKEE (reference sequence). In DNA, the CDR3 is TGTGCCAGCAGGTCCTTTGGGGGCTCAACCAGCTACGAGCAGTACTTC. Its translation is CASRSFGGSTSYEQYF. The variable domain in full, completed from reference TRBV5-5 and TRBJ2-7, reads DAGVTQSPTHLIKTRGQQVTLRCSPISGHKSVSWYQQVLGQGPQFIFQYYEKEERGRGNFPDRFSARQFPNYSSELNVNALLLGDSALYLCASRSFGGSTSYEQYFGPGTRLTVT.

The chain uses TRBV10-1 and TRBJ1-1; D is unclear. There are 13 residues in the CDR3. CDR1 is WNHNN and CDR2 is SYGVQD in the germline V gene (reference sequence). V was cut by 4 bases and J by 3 bases, with 9 bases left in between. The CDR3: CASSAGGYTEAFF. In DNA, the CDR3 is TGCGCCAGCAGTGCGGGTGGGTACACTGAAGCTTTCTTT.

The rearrangement joins TRBV27 to TRBJ2-1, with TRBD2 identical over 8 bases. V lost 2 bases, J lost 5 bases, and 17 bases stayed unmatched. Germline assignment: CDR1 MNHEY and CDR2 SMNVEV (reference sequence). The CDR3 runs 19 residues. The CDR3 coding sequence is TGTGCCAGCAGTTTACCCCGAAGGTCAGCGGGAGAATTTCACAATGAGCAGTTCTTC. As protein: CASSLPRRSAGEFHNEQFF.

This sequence joins TRBV5-4 and TRBJ1-2; possible D gene TRBD1, 6 bases. V lost 4 bases and J 3 bases, leaving 28 bases between the germline ends. This CDR3 has 19 amino acids. Germline V gene sequence: CDR1 SGHNT, CDR2 YYREEE (reference sequence). CDR3 protein: CASSQEWLVRRTVDYGYTF. The CDR3 coding sequence is TGTGCCAGCAGCCAAGAATGGTTGGTACGGAGGACAGTCGACTATGGCTACACCTTC. The full variable domain, its missing parts supplied by reference TRBV5-4 and TRBJ1-2, is ETGVTQSPTHLIKTRGQQVTLRCSSQSGHNTVSWYQQALGQGPQFIFQYYREEENGRGNFPPRFSGLQFPNYSSELNVNALELDDSALYLCASSQEWLVRRTVDYGYTFGSGTRLTVV.

V is TRBV7-7 and J is TRBJ2-3; no clear D gene. CDR1 SSHAT and CDR2 FNYEAQ come from the germline V gene (reference sequence). The CDR3 loop spans 15 amino acids. V was clipped by 1 base and J by 0 bases, with 8 bases between them. In DNA, the CDR3 is TGTGCCAGCAGCTTAGGACTCTCCAGCACAGATACGCAGTATTTT. Protein sequence: CASSLGLSSTDTQYF.

This chain uses TRBV14 with TRBJ1-3; D call uncertain. Germline V lookup: CDR1 SGHDN, CDR2 FVKESK. The CDR3 length is 16 residues. Trimming pared 1 base from V and 3 bases from J, leaving 13 bases between. CDR3 amino acids: CASSQGAGADGNTIYF. In DNA, the CDR3 is TGTGCCAGCAGCCAAGGGGCGGGTGCTGATGGAAACACCATATATTTT.

This clone showed up just a few times. The V and J genes are TRBV28 and TRBJ1-2; 7 bases agree with TRBD1. J gave up 4 bases and V 3 bases, and 2 bases lay outside the gene matches. CDR1 is MDHEN, CDR2 SYDVKM, per germline. The CDR3 length is 13 residues. This CDR3 is CASSFRQGYGYTF. The CDR3 nucleotides read TGTGCCAGCAGTTTTAGACAGGGCTATGGCTACACCTTC.

This clone was picked up a small number of times. The genes are TRBV18 and TRBJ2-7; tentative D call: TRBD2 (5 bases). Germline V gene lookup returns CDR1 KGHSH and CDR2 LQKENI. The CDR3 consists of 14 residues. V lost 3 bases and J 0 bases, leaving 9 bases between the germline ends. CDR3 sequence reads: CASSPGLSSYEQYF. The CDR3 bases are TGTGCCAGCTCACCCGGACTGAGCTCCTACGAGCAGTACTTC.

V is TRBV7-9 and J is TRBJ2-1; 8 nucleotides match TRBD2. J was trimmed by 7 bases and V by 6 bases; bases with no gene match: 11. CDR3 size: 15 residues. The germline V gene encodes CDR1 SEHNR and CDR2 FQNEAQ (reference sequence). This CDR3 reads CASRRSGGRINEQFF. Written as DNA, the CDR3 is TGTGCCAGCAGACGCAGCGGGGGACGAATTAATGAGCAGTTCTTC. The variable domain in full, with the rest retrieved from reference TRBV7-9 and TRBJ2-1, is DTGVSQNPRHKITKRGQNVTFRCDPISEHNRLYWYRQTLGQGPEFLTYFQNEAQLEKSRLLSDRFSAERPKGSFSTLEIQRTEQGDSAMYLCASRRSGGRINEQFFGPGTRLTVL.

This chain uses TRBV28 with TRBJ2-7; D not resolved. This CDR3 region has 12 residues. Germline assignment: CDR1 MDHEN and CDR2 SYDVKM. V was trimmed by 1 base and J by 4 bases, leaving 5 bases between them. The CDR3 DNA reads as TGTGCCAGCAGTTTATCCGGGTACGAGCAGTACTTC. Protein sequence: CASSLSGYEQYF.

This chain's CDR3 is CASRKHMEAGELFF. CDR3 nucleotide sequence: TGTGCCAGCAGGAAACACATGGAGGCCGGGGAGCTGTTTTTT. The rearrangement joins TRBV6-5 to TRBJ2-2; perhaps TRBD2 as D (5 bases). This CDR3 spans 14 amino acids. Germline lookup yields CDR1 MNHEY and CDR2 SVGAGI. Trimming removed 6 bases from V and 6 bases from J, with 14 bases in between.

The gene calls are TRBV9 and TRBJ1-4, with TRBD1 as a possible D gene (5 bases). V gave up 2 bases and J gave up 8 bases, with 13 bases separating them. Germline V CDR1 and CDR2: SGDLS, YYNGEE. This CDR3 has 14 residues. CDR3 sequence reads: CASSVGQGREKLFF. CDR3 in DNA: TGTGCCAGCAGCGTCGGTCAGGGTCGCGAAAAACTGTTTTTT.